This paragraph covers one T cell receptor (beta chain) sequence. Its antigen is unidentified. This sample was taken from a study of cytomegalovirus exposure and HLA in healthy donors. The CDR3 extends over 14 amino acids. Per the germline V gene, CDR1 is SQVTM and CDR2 is ANQGSEA. The trim removed 4 bases at V and 6 bases at J, leaving 6 bases unmatched. Primers: 60 Vbeta forward and 13 Jbeta reverse. Data came from immunoSEQ multiplex PCR; TCRdb stores just in-frame clones and leaves some out. The data hold 130,000 to 150,000 clones, with over 65% observed a single time. Whole-study results and caveats: Most TCR sequences proved rare, with some public TCRs found in many donors.

The chain has TRBV29-1 and TRBJ2-2; 9 positions match TRBD1. Sequencing used PBMCs. The TCR was taken from a man aged 18-30 years in good health and CMV-seropositive. The CDR3 sequence is CSVGNRGLPGELFF. The CDR3 nucleotides are TGCAGCGTTGGCAACAGGGGGCTCCCCGGGGAGCTGTTTTTT.